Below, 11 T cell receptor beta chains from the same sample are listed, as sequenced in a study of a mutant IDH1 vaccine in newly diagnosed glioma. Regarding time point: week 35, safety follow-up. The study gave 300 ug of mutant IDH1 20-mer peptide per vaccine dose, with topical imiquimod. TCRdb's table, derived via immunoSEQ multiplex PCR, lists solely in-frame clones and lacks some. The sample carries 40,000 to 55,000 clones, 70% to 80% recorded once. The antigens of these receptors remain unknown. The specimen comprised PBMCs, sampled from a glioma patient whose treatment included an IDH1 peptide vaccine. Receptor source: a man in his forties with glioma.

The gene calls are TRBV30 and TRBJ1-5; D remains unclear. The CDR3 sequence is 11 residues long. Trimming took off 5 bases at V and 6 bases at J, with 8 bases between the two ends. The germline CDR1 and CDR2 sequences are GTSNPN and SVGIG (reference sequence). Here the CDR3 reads CAWGVGQPQHF. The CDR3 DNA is TGTGCCTGGGGGGTTGGTCAGCCCCAGCATTTT.

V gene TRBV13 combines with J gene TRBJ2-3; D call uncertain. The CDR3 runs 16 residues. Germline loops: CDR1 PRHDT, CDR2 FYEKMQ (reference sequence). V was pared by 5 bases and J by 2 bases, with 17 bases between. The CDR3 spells CASSVVGSHLTDTQYF. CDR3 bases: TGTGCCAGCAGCGTGGTGGGCTCTCACCTCACAGATACGCAGTATTTT.

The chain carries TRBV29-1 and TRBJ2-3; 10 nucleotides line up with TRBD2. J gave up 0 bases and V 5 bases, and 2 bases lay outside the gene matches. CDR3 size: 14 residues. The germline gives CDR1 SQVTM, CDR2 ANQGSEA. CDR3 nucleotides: TGCAGCGTTATAGCGGGAGGTAGCACAGATACGCAGTATTTT. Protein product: CSVIAGGSTDTQYF.

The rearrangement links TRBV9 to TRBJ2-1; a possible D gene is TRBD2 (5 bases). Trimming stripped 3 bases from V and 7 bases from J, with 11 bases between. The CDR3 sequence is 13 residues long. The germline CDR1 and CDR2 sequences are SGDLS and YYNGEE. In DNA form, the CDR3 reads TGTGCCAGCAGCGACCGGGAATATAATGAGCAGTTCTTC. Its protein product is CASSDREYNEQFF.

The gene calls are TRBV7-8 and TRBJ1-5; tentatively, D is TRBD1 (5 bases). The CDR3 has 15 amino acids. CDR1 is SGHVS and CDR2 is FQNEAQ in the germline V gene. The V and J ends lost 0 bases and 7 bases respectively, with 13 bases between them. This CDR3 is CASSLARGGGQPQHF. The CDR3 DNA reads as TGTGCCAGCAGCTTAGCGCGCGGGGGTGGACAGCCCCAGCATTTT. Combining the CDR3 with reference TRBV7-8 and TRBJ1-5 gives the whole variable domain GAGVSQSPRYKVAKRGQDVALRCDPISGHVSLFWYQQALGQGPEFLTYFQNEAQLDKSGLPSDRFFAERPEGSVSTLKIQRTQQEDSAVYLCASSLARGGGQPQHFGDGTRLSIL.

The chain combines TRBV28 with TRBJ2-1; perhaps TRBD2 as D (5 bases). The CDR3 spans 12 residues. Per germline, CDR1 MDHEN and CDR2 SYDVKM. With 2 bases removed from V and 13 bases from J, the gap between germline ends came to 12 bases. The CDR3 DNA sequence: TGTGCCAGCAGTTTAGCGAGGGCGAAACAGTTCTTC. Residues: CASSLARAKQFF.

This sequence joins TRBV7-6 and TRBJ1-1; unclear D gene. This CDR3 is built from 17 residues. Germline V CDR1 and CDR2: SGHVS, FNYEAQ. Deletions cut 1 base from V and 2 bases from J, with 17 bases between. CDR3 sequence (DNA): TGTGCCAGCAGCTTAGGGGGTCTGGCGGCCCCTAACACTGAAGCTTTCTTT. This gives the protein CASSLGGLAAPNTEAFF.

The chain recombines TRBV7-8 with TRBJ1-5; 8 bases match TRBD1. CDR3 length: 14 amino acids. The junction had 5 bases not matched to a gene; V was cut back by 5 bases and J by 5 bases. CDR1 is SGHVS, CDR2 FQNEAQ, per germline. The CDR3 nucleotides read TGTGCCAGCAGCCTCGGGACAGGTTATCAGCCCCAGCATTTT. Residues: CASSLGTGYQPQHF.

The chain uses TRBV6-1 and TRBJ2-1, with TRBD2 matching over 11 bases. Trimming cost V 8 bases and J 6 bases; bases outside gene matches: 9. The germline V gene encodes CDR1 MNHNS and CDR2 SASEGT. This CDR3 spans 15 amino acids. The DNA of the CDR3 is TGTGCCAGCCATTTTAGCGGGAGGGGGCGCAATGAGCAGTTCTTC. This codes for CASHFSGRGRNEQFF.

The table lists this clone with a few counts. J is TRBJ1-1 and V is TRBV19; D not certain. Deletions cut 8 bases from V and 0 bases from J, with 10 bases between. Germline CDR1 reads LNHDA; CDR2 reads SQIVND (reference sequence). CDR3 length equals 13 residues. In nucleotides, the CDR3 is TGTGCCAGTTCCGGACCCCTGAACACTGAAGCTTTCTTT. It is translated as CASSGPLNTEAFF.

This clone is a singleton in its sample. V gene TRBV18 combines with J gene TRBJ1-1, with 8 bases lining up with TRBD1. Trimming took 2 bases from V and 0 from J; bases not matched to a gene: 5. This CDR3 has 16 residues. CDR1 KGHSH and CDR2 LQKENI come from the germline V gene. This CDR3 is CASSPETGAMNTEAFF. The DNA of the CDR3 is TGTGCCAGCTCACCAGAGACAGGGGCGATGAACACTGAAGCTTTCTTT.